These T cell receptor beta chains were read from a single sample in a study of blood T cell repertoires in COVID-19. Some clones are missing from TCRdb's copy, which holds only in-frame ones; the method was immunoSEQ multiplex PCR. The sample consists of fewer than 150,000 clones, around 87% of them appearing once. The source material was peripheral blood. The source is a woman in her 70s with acute or convalescent COVID-19. Both conserved end residues are trimmed from each CDR3. Each record gives: clone size, V gene, J gene, CDR3 protein. Some rows have no size entry. The others give once, few or many, or a class for an expanded clone.

clone_size: -; v_call: TRBV6-5; j_call: TRBJ2-1; cdr3_aa: ASSFPPPSNEQF
clone_size: -; v_call: TRBV27; j_call: TRBJ1-4; cdr3_aa: ASSSGVANEKLF
clone_size: -; v_call: TRBV18; j_call: TRBJ1-1; cdr3_aa: ASSPPHTGPSTEAF
clone_size: -; v_call: TRBV2; j_call: TRBJ1-1; cdr3_aa: ASSEEGYMDTEAF
clone_size: -; v_call: TRBV27; j_call: TRBJ2-3; cdr3_aa: ASSPLGAGGPKDTQY
clone_size: -; v_call: TRBV19; j_call: TRBJ1-2; cdr3_aa: ASSTDRGEGYT
clone_size: -; v_call: TRBV15; j_call: TRBJ1-4; cdr3_aa: ATSRQIPEKLF
clone_size: -; v_call: TRBV30; j_call: TRBJ1-5; cdr3_aa: AWSRGIQPQH
clone_size: -; v_call: TRBV27; j_call: TRBJ1-2; cdr3_aa: ASSSGGREQSNYGYT
clone_size: -; v_call: TRBV7-2; j_call: TRBJ1-2; cdr3_aa: ASSAQGSYGYT
clone_size: -; v_call: TRBV30; j_call: TRBJ1-6; cdr3_aa: AWSGLTGRNSPLH
clone_size: -; v_call: TRBV11-2; j_call: TRBJ2-7; cdr3_aa: ASSLSRGNSYEQY
clone_size: -; v_call: TRBV4-1; j_call: TRBJ1-3; cdr3_aa: ASSPPGGLARSSGNTIY
clone_size: -; v_call: TRBV2; j_call: TRBJ1-3; cdr3_aa: ASRVQGFPGNTIY
clone_size: -; v_call: TRBV4-1; j_call: TRBJ2-7; cdr3_aa: ASSKRTGTESYEQY
clone_size: -; v_call: TRBV5-3; j_call: TRBJ2-1; cdr3_aa: ARATTLCSRRSRDYYNEQF
clone_size: -; v_call: TRBV9; j_call: TRBJ1-2; cdr3_aa: ASSGVGQGSNYGYT
clone_size: -; v_call: TRBV3-1/TRBV3-2; j_call: TRBJ1-1; cdr3_aa: ASSQAGVGAEAF
clone_size: -; v_call: TRBV10-3; j_call: TRBJ2-1; cdr3_aa: ATKTSSLQKGNEQF
clone_size: -; v_call: TRBV30; j_call: TRBJ1-5; cdr3_aa: AWSVRGDRRH
clone_size: -; v_call: TRBV7-3; j_call: TRBJ1-6; cdr3_aa: ASSLGDNYNSPLH
clone_size: once; v_call: TRBV4-2; j_call: TRBJ2-3; cdr3_aa: ASSQLATPDTQY
clone_size: few; v_call: TRBV12-3/TRBV12-4; j_call: TRBJ1-2; cdr3_aa: ASSHRRRGGYT
clone_size: -; v_call: TRBV5-1; j_call: TRBJ2-1; cdr3_aa: ASSPSGGLYNEQF
clone_size: -; v_call: TRBV29-1; j_call: TRBJ2-2; cdr3_aa: SGKGLADKEDTGELF
clone_size: -; v_call: TRBV5-1; j_call: TRBJ2-2; cdr3_aa: ASSLVGQGAAGELF
clone_size: -; v_call: TRBV19; j_call: TRBJ2-3; cdr3_aa: ASSRSGSTDTQY
clone_size: -; v_call: TRBV7-6; j_call: TRBJ2-7; cdr3_aa: ASSSAGLAGSNEQY
clone_size: few; v_call: TRBV3-1/TRBV3-2; j_call: TRBJ1-1; cdr3_aa: ASSQVATEAF
clone_size: -; v_call: TRBV10-2; j_call: TRBJ2-7; cdr3_aa: ASSIQQGLVEQY
clone_size: few; v_call: TRBV2; j_call: TRBJ1-6; cdr3_aa: ASYQGVNSPLH
clone_size: -; v_call: TRBV5-1; j_call: TRBJ1-1; cdr3_aa: ASIQILNTEAF
clone_size: -; v_call: TRBV28; j_call: TRBJ2-1; cdr3_aa: ASSPPGGPYNEQF